This record concerns one TCR beta chain sequence. Trimming removed 0 bases from V and 8 bases from J, with 14 bases in between. The CDR3 is made up of 15 amino acids. Looked up from germline, CDR1 is SGHDN and CDR2 is FVKESK. CD45RO-negative, CCR7-positively selected cells formed the naive CD8 fraction, excluding terminally differentiated effector memory CD45RA+ cells. This sample stems from a study of shared clonotypes between healthy human individuals. TCRdb's copy holds only in-frame clones and misses some; the assay was immunoSEQ multiplex PCR. Here the sample spans about 1.9 million clones, 85% to 95% being singletons.

Sequences were obtained from naive CD8+ T cells from PBMCs. The gene calls are TRBV14 and TRBJ2-4; possible D gene TRBD1, 6 bases. The receptor was isolated from a man between 18 and 35 years old in good health. Some clones in this sample may be carry-over from other donors' samples. In DNA form, the CDR3 reads TGTGCCAGCAGCCAAGACACCTCTAGGGGGTACATTCAGTACTTC. It specifies CASSQDTSRGYIQYF.